These 27 T cell receptor beta chains were all obtained from the same sample, sequenced in a study of T cell repertoires in cytomegalovirus infection. TCRdb called the reads again in MiXCR, with one record for every CDR3 protein. The repertoire holds roughly 81,000 distinct CDR3 sequences, with around 3.4% as singletons. The material sequenced was PBMCs. The receptors shown here come from a human donor in good health (CMV status not recorded). Some clones in this sample may be carry-over from other donors' samples.

This clonotype was seen many times. The chain employs TRBV28 and TRBJ1-2; TRBD1 might be the D (5 bases). The V end was cut by 3 bases, the J end by 6 bases, with 14 bases between. The V gene's germline CDR1 is MDHEN and CDR2 SYDVKM. This CDR3 has 14 amino acids. For the CDR3, the DNA is TGTGCCAGCAGTTTTCCAGGGAGGTCGAATGGCTACACCTTC. Translation: CASSFPGRSNGYTF.

This clonotype has a count of ten or more. The V call is TRBV7-2, the J call TRBJ2-7; 7 bases map to TRBD1. With 1 base clipped from V and 9 bases from J, the junction kept 12 bases outside the gene matches. The CDR3 loop spans 15 amino acids. The V gene's germline CDR1 is SGHTA and CDR2 FQGNSA. The CDR3 DNA reads TGTGCCAGCAGCTTAGGAGGGACAGTTGGGCTGGGGCAGTACTTC. Protein product: CASSLGGTVGLGQYF.

There are many counts of this clonotype. The V gene is TRBV7-2, the J gene TRBJ1-1; tentatively, D is TRBD1 (6 bases). This CDR3 spans 15 amino acids. Germline V gene lookup returns CDR1 SGHTA and CDR2 FQGNSA. V dropped 5 bases and J dropped 1 base, with 14 bases sitting between them. Written as DNA, the CDR3 is TGTGCCAGCAGCCAAACCGGGACATCGAACACTGAAGCTTTCTTT. Its translation: CASSQTGTSNTEAFF. Full variable domain (remainder filled in from reference TRBV7-2 and TRBJ1-1): GAGVSQSPSNKVTEKGKDVELRCDPISGHTALYWYRQSLGQGLEFLIYFQGNSAPDKSGLPSDRFSAERTGGSVSTLTIQRTQQEDSAVYLCASSQTGTSNTEAFFGQGTRLTVV.

This clonotype occurred many times. The J gene is TRBJ1-1, the V gene TRBV20-1, with no clear D. The germline gives CDR1 DFQATT, CDR2 SNEGSKA (reference sequence). V gave up 0 bases and J gave up 0 bases, with 11 bases separating them. CDR3 length: 15 residues. The CDR3 DNA follows: TGCAGTGCTAGAGATCTGGCGGGCATGAACACTGAAGCTTTCTTT. Amino acid sequence: CSARDLAGMNTEAFF.

This clonotype appeared many times. The chain joins TRBV5-4 to TRBJ2-2; 9 nucleotides line up with TRBD1. Germline V lookup: CDR1 SGHNT, CDR2 YYREEE (reference sequence). V dropped 6 bases and J dropped 7; count of bases not matched to a gene: 16. The CDR3 extends over 17 amino acids. CDR3: CASTTQTGTGRDGELFF. CDR3 DNA: TGTGCCAGCACCACGCAAACCGGGACAGGGAGGGACGGGGAGCTGTTTTTT.

This clonotype occurred many times. This chain joins TRBV25-1 and TRBJ2-7, with 7 bases aligning to TRBD2. The V and J ends lost 5 bases and 7 bases, in that order; junction bases with no gene match: 5. The CDR3 sequence is 12 residues long. Germline values: CDR1 MGHDK, CDR2 SYGVNS. The chain's CDR3 is CASSRSRGEQYF. Here the CDR3 DNA reads TGTGCCAGCAGTAGATCGCGGGGGGAGCAGTACTTC.

The V gene is TRBV6-5, the J gene TRBJ1-4; D possibly corresponds to TRBD1 (5 bases). V was pared by 5 bases and J by 6 bases, with 13 bases between. This CDR3 has 14 residues. Germline CDR1 MNHEY, CDR2 SVGAGI. CDR3 region: CASSRGIGDEKLFF. The DNA for the CDR3 is TGTGCCAGCAGTCGCGGAATAGGGGATGAAAAACTGTTTTTT.

As regards this clonotype: A much larger clone lies a single base off, so this may be a read error. The chain recombines TRBV28 with TRBJ1-2, with D maybe TRBD1 (5 bases). Germline V gives CDR1 MDHEN, CDR2 SYDVKM. The CDR3 loop spans 13 amino acids. The CDR3 coding sequence is TGTGCCAGCAGTTTTGGGACCCCCTATGGCTGCACCTTC. Its protein is CASSFGTPYGCTF.

This clonotype was picked up many times. The V and J genes are TRBV19 and TRBJ1-2; maybe TRBD1 (5 bases). V lost 7 bases, J lost 8 bases, and 23 bases lay in between. The CDR3 is made up of 15 amino acids. From germline, CDR1 is LNHDA and CDR2 SQIVND (reference sequence). CDR3 coding DNA: TGTGCCAGTACCCCCTCCCGCGGGGCGAGGACCGGCTACACCTTC. Residues: CASTPSRGARTGYTF.

This clonotype was counted ten times or more. CDR3 DNA sequence: TGTGCCAGCAGTCTGATGCTCCGGGATGAGCAGTTCTTC. Its protein product is CASSLMLRDEQFF. V gene TRBV27 combines with J gene TRBJ2-1, with D hard to call. The length of the CDR3 is 13 residues. Germline values: CDR1 MNHEY, CDR2 SMNVEV (reference sequence). V lost 5 bases and J 8 bases, leaving 13 bases between the germline ends.

This clonotype has ten or more counts. J is TRBJ1-1 and V is TRBV6-5; D call uncertain. Germline CDR1 and CDR2: MNHEY and SVGAGI. V lost 2 bases and J lost 7, with 23 bases in between. The CDR3 covers 17 residues. The CDR3, as DNA: TGTGCCAGCAGTTACAGCGTGGACCGATCAAAGCGCGATGAAGCTTTCTTT. Protein sequence: CASSYSVDRSKRDEAFF.

For this clonotype: This could be a read error, since a much larger clone is one nucleotide away. This chain uses TRBV6-2 or TRBV6-3 with TRBJ2-7; 7 nucleotides line up with TRBD2. J gave up 4 bases and V 8 bases, and 11 bases lay outside the gene matches. The CDR3 sequence is 14 residues long. Germline V lookup: CDR1 MNHEY, CDR2 SVGEGT. As DNA, the CDR3 is TGTGCCAGCCGACTGACTAGCACAAATTACGAGCAGTACTTC. This encodes CASRLTSTNYEQYF.

The table lists this clonotype with many counts. This chain connects TRBV27 to TRBJ2-3; D may be TRBD1 (7 bases). Trimming pared 7 bases from V and 0 bases from J, leaving 23 bases between. Germline V CDR1 and CDR2: MNHEY, SMNVEV (reference sequence). This CDR3 comprises 18 residues. The DNA for the CDR3 is TGTGCCAGCACCTACTACTGGATGGAGGGACAGAGCACAGATACGCAGTATTTT. As protein: CASTYYWMEGQSTDTQYF.

There are many counts of this clonotype. CDR3 sequence reads: CASSLMTSRADEQYF. The DNA of the CDR3 is TGTGCCAGCAGCTTAATGACGAGTCGGGCGGACGAGCAGTACTTC. The chain carries TRBV11-1 and TRBJ2-7; D not resolved. Germline V gene data show CDR1 as SGHAT and CDR2 as FQDESV (reference sequence). Trimming pared 2 bases from V and 5 bases from J, leaving 16 bases between. This CDR3 has 15 amino acids.

This clonotype was observed many times. V gene TRBV7-2 combines with J gene TRBJ2-5; 7 bases are a match to TRBD1. The CDR3 is made up of 15 amino acids. The germline V gene encodes CDR1 SGHTA and CDR2 FQGNSA. With 4 bases clipped from V and 4 bases from J, the junction kept 9 bases outside the gene matches. This chain's CDR3 is CASSSDTGVRETQYF. Here the CDR3 DNA reads TGTGCCAGCAGCTCCGATACAGGGGTGCGAGAGACCCAGTACTTC.

This clonotype was observed many times. The J gene is TRBJ1-1, the V gene TRBV6-1; 7 nucleotides align to TRBD1. The length of the CDR3 is 15 residues. In germline, CDR1 is MNHNS, CDR2 SASEGT. The V segment lost 2 bases and the J segment 5 bases; nucleotides outside the gene matches: 8. The CDR3 nucleotides read TGTGCCAGCAGTGAATGGAGGACAGGACGAACTGAAGCTTTCTTT. As protein: CASSEWRTGRTEAFF.

This clonotype was counted ten times or more. The V and J genes are TRBV6-1 and TRBJ2-3; TRBD2 matches 11 bases. The germline CDR1 and CDR2 sequences are MNHNS and SASEGT. The CDR3 is made up of 18 amino acids. V lost 6 bases, J lost 0 bases, and 11 bases stayed unmatched. In DNA, the CDR3 is TGTGCCAGCAGGCCCCTTGGGACTAGCGGCGCTAGCACAGATACGCAGTATTTT. As protein: CASRPLGTSGASTDTQYF.

This clonotype occurred many times. This chain joins TRBV4-2 and TRBJ1-1; D is unresolved. With 2 bases removed from V and 8 bases from J, the gap between germline ends came to 12 bases. The length of the CDR3 is 13 residues. Germline V gives CDR1 LGHNA, CDR2 YNFKEQ. In DNA form, the CDR3 reads TGTGCCAGCAGCCAATTAGAGATGGAGGAAGCTTTCTTT. As protein: CASSQLEMEEAFF.

This clonotype has only a few counts. Just one base apart from a much larger clone, this may be a read error. The chain links TRBV6-6 to TRBJ2-2; TRBD1 matches 8 bases. The junction had 4 bases not matched to a gene; V was cut back by 2 bases and J by 2 bases. Per the germline V gene, CDR1 is MNHNY and CDR2 is SVGAGI (reference sequence). CDR3 length equals 16 residues. CDR3 coding DNA: TGTGCCAGCAGTTACATAGGACAGGGAAACACCGGGGAGCTGTTTTTT. It codes for CASSYIGQGNTGELFF.

In regard to this clonotype: A much larger clonotype is one base distant, so this may be a read error. The chain combines TRBV27 with TRBJ1-1; D possibly corresponds to TRBD1 (5 bases). CDR1 and CDR2 (germline): MNHEY, SMNVEV (reference sequence). The CDR3 totals 14 residues. The DNA of the CDR3 is TGTGTCAGCAGTTCTCAGGGTACGAACACTGAAGCTTTCTTT. This translates into CVSSSQGTNTEAFF.

This clonotype was detected many times. The chain links TRBV24-1 to TRBJ2-7; D not certain. The CDR3 runs to 13 residues. Germline V gene data show CDR1 as KGHDR and CDR2 as SFDVKD. V was shortened by 3 bases and J by 2 bases, with 7 bases between the two germline ends. DNA for the CDR3: TGTGCCACCAGTGATCCTGTTACCTACGAGCAGTACTTC. This gives the protein CATSDPVTYEQYF.

This clonotype was seen repeatedly, ten times or more. This rearrangement joins TRBV9 to TRBJ1-4; TRBD1 matches 10 bases. Trimming at V came to 7 bases and at J to 0 bases, leaving 0 bases not matched to a gene. Germline V CDR1 and CDR2: SGDLS, YYNGEE. This CDR3 is built from 14 residues. The CDR3 nucleotides are TGTGCCAGCGGGACAGGGGCAACTAATGAAAAACTGTTTTTT. This encodes CASGTGATNEKLFF.

This clonotype was observed at least ten times. The CDR3 bases are TGTGCCAGCAGCTTAGAGTCAGGCTACGTGGGAAATGAAAAACTGTTTTTT. It yields the protein CASSLESGYVGNEKLFF. J is TRBJ1-4 and V is TRBV11-2, with unresolved D. V lost 0 bases and J 5 bases, leaving 16 bases between the germline ends. Germline CDR1 SGHAT, CDR2 FQNNGV. The CDR3 spans 17 residues.

This clonotype came up many times. The chain has TRBV11-2 and TRBJ2-5; TRBD1 or TRBD2 may be the D gene (6 bases each). CDR1 SGHAT and CDR2 FQNNGV come from the germline V gene. Trimming took 5 bases from V and 5 from J, leaving 18 bases between them. The CDR3 consists of 15 residues. This chain's CDR3 is CASSPNWGAGETQYF. Written as DNA, the CDR3 is TGTGCCAGCAGCCCCAATTGGGGGGCAGGGGAGACCCAGTACTTC.

This clonotype was seen ten or more times. The chain carries TRBV20-1 and TRBJ2-3; a weak D match, TRBD2 (5 bases). The V gene's germline CDR1 is DFQATT and CDR2 SNEGSKA (reference sequence). V shed 4 bases and J shed 4 bases, with 6 bases lying between them. The CDR3 is made up of 11 amino acids. Here the CDR3 reads CSAILADTQYF. CDR3 sequence (DNA): TGCAGTGCTATACTAGCAGATACGCAGTATTTT.

This clonotype was picked up many times. V and J are TRBV19 and TRBJ2-6; 8 nucleotides agree with TRBD1. CDR1 LNHDA and CDR2 SQIVND come from the germline V gene (reference sequence). After removal of 5 bases from V and 0 bases from J, the junction contained 9 bases not matched to a gene. This CDR3 spans 18 amino acids. CDR3 DNA: TGTGCCAGTAGTGCTCGGACAGGGTGGCACTCTGGGGCCAACGTCCTGACTTTC. It is translated as CASSARTGWHSGANVLTF.

In this sample, this clonotype turned up many times. V gene TRBV6-1 combines with J gene TRBJ2-7; perhaps TRBD2 as D (6 bases). Germline V gives CDR1 MNHNS, CDR2 SASEGT. This CDR3 is built from 15 residues. The V end lost 6 bases, the J end lost 4 bases, and 19 bases lay between the germline ends. CDR3 DNA sequence: TGTGCCAGCAGGGACCCGGGACGGGGGAAGTACGAGCAGTACTTC. It encodes CASRDPGRGKYEQYF.